This TCR beta chain was identified in a study of radiotherapy plus CTLA-4 blockade in lung cancer. The protocol was immunoSEQ multiplex PCR, while the TCRdb copy is restricted to in-frame clones and leaves out a portion. The sample has about 98,000 clones, 80% to 85% seen once. This receptor was obtained from a human donor with non-small cell lung cancer who had a partial response to radiotherapy plus ipilimumab. The starting material was peripheral blood, obtained from a patient treated with radiotherapy plus ipilimumab.

CDR3 region: CATTDSWNTEAFF. The CDR3 bases are TGTGCCACCACGGACAGTTGGAACACTGAAGCTTTCTTT. The chain employs TRBV28 and TRBJ1-1, with a possible D match to TRBD1 (6 bases). This CDR3 spans 13 amino acids. CDR1 is MDHEN and CDR2 is SYDVKM in the germline V gene. Trimming took off 10 bases at V and 1 base at J, with 13 bases between the two ends.